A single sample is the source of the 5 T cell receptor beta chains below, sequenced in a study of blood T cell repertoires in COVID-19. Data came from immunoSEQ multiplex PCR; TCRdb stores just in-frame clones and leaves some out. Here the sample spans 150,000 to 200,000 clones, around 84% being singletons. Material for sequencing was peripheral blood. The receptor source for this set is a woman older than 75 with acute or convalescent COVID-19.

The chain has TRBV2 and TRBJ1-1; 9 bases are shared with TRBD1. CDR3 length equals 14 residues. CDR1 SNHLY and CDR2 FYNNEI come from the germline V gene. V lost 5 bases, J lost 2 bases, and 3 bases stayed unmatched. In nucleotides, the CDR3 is TGTGCCAGCAGTAAGGACAGGGGTAACACTGAAGCTTTCTTT. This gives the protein CASSKDRGNTEAFF.

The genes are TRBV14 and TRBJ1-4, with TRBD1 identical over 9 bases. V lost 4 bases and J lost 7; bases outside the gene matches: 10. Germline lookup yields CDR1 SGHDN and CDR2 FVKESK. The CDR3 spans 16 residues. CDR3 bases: TGTGCCAGCAGCCGCAAACAGGGGGCGCGGGTTGAAAAACTGTTTTTT. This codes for CASSRKQGARVEKLFF.

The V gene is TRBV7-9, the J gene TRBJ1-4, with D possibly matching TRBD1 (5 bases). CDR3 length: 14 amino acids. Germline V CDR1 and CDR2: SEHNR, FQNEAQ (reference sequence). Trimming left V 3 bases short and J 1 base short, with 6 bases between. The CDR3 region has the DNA TGTGCCAGCAGCTTGGGGGGAACTAATGAAAAACTGTTTTTT. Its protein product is CASSLGGTNEKLFF.

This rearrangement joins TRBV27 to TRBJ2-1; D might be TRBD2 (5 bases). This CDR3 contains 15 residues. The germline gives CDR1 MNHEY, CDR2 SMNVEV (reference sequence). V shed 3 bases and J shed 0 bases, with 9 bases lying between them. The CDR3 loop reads CASSFRDISYNEQFF. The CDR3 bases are TGTGCCAGCAGTTTTCGGGATATCTCCTACAATGAGCAGTTCTTC.

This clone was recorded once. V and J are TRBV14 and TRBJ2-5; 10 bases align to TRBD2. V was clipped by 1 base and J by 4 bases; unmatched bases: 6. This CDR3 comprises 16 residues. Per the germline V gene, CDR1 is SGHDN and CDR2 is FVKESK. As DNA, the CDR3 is TGTGCCAGCAGCCAAGGCAAACTAGCGGGAAGAGAGACCCAGTACTTC. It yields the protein CASSQGKLAGRETQYF.